Reported below is one T cell receptor (beta chain). This clonotype has a handful of counts. Its antigen remains undetermined. Nothing much larger sits one base from this clone, and base qualities are not available. All donors were healthy Caucasians. Miltenyi CD45RO+ enrichment and human naive T-cell isolation kits were used to isolate memory (CD45RO+) and naive T cells from PBMC. Library creation used 5' RACE. TCRdb names Illumina HiSeq 2000 as the instrument used. Template switching added a universal primer binding site, and the final cDNA carried a unique molecular identifier that allowed TCR cDNA molecules to be counted accurately. Specific primers in the conserved constant-segment region were used to synthesize first-strand cDNA for the TCR alpha and beta chains. Each cDNA library was double barcoded, with a SMART-Mk sample barcode plus Illumina barcodes, to control for contamination. TruSeq adapter sequences along with Illumina sample barcodes were introduced in two successive PCR steps. The Illumina HiSeq platform was used with custom primers to sequence TCR alpha and beta cDNA libraries. The study's own analysis went as follows. MiGEC processed the raw reads to extract unique molecular identifiers, while MiXCR was used to determine the CDR3 positions. Recombination models were inferred per individual with the repgenHMM and IGoR tools using an EM algorithm. Shared clonotypes were analyzed with the tcR package in R, and sharing was normalized by the product of cloneset sizes. To study raw recombination free of thymic and clonal selection effects, out-of-frame nonproductive sequences were analyzed. Clones were called with MiXCR by TCRdb after fastp trimmed the public reads at Q25, and only in-frame beta chains were retained. Rows with one shared CDR3 protein collapse into an entry with the most common genes and DNA. TCRdb, not the original authors, processed these V and J calls. The sample has roughly 250,000 distinct CDR3 sequences on record, over 12% of them singletons. Approximately 8.8% of the sample is in the top ten clones.

The record originates from a study of identical twins (dated by TCRdb to about 2016). General notes on the study: TCR alpha and beta repertoires from monozygotic twins, unrelated adults of various ages and cord blood were deep-sequenced to test whether fetal clonotypes persist. Replicate twin experiments were performed at different times using different library preparation protocols to rule out contamination.

Here is what the overall study found, with its caveats: Because the same donors could not be followed over many years, the conclusions depended on cross-sectional statistical analysis. In monozygotic twins, out-of-frame TCR alpha sharing was systematically underestimated by recombination models, although the models agreed with sharing between unrelated individuals. Fewer insertions were carried by abundant cord blood beta clonotypes; a weaker similar trend was observed in young adult naive repertoires, while no such trend was observed in memory repertoires. The excess sharing between twins in beta out-of-frame sequences was weaker because fewer shared sequences reduced the signal-to-noise ratio. Zero-insertion analyses could be partly confounded by invariant T cells such as MAIT and iNKT, although diverse VJ usage argued against such confounding for most clonotypes. Out-of-frame TCR alpha sequences shared between twins showed an excess of low generation-probability sequences compared with coincidental sharing between unrelated individuals.

The source is a woman younger than 35 in good health. Material: memory (CD45RO+) T cells sorted from blood. The cell subset or site label, as the study defines it: CD45RO+ enriched T cells.

The CDR3 is CASSLLGGSSYNEQFF. The DNA is as follows: TGCGCCAGCAGCTTACTGGGCGGGAGCTCCTACAATGAGCAGTTCTTC. This chain is built from TRBV5-1 and TRBJ2-1; the junction holds 7 bases that match TRBD2. From the cysteine up to the phenylalanine, the CDR3 has a length of 16 residues. CDR3 DNA only is kept here, 48 bases in frame from base 1. Reading the germline V gene gives CDR1 SGHRS and CDR2 YFSETQ. Ends trimmed: V by 2 bases, J by 0 bases; bases unmatched to a gene: 5.